The source of this T cell receptor (beta chain) is a study of technical replicates of blood from several donors. CDR3 length: 13 residues. V was trimmed by 8 bases and J by 1 base, leaving 11 bases between them. Per the germline V gene, CDR1 is MNHEY and CDR2 is SMNVEV (reference sequence). The assay was immunoSEQ multiplex PCR, and TCRdb's table has in-frame clones only and misses some. The repertoire holds just under 85,000 clones, more than 80% seen once, with around 0.24% in the top ten. V usage is TRBV27 and J usage is TRBJ1-1; perhaps TRBD1 as D (6 bases). This TCR came from a human donor in good health. The sample taken for sequencing was T cells isolated from PBMCs. The CDR3, as DNA: TGTGCCAGCTCGGGACACTGGAACACTGAAGCTTTCTTT. It encodes CASSGHWNTEAFF.